These 14 T cell receptor beta chains were all obtained from the same sample, sequenced in a study of beta chain features in type 1 diabetes (dated 2018 in TCRdb). Library preparation employed the immunoSEQ multiplex PCR assay. The High Capacity cDNA Reverse Transcription Kit was used to reverse transcribe all of the isolated RNA, meaning that expressed TCRB transcripts were what got sequenced. The clones in this table, taken by TCRdb from immuneACCESS, are in-frame only. Not every clone is retained; where verified, under half of the shortfall comes from an unresolved V gene, and the cause of the rest is unknown. In this sample the table shows around 140,000 clones, roughly 9.3% of which occur a single time. The ten largest clones represent approximately 0.69% of the sample. Sequenced material: central memory CD4+ T cells from blood. The receptors were gathered from a woman aged 40-49 years in good health.

This clone was recorded a few times. The chain uses TRBV11-2 and TRBJ2-5, with 10 bases fitting TRBD2. The CDR3 has 18 residues. Germline values: CDR1 SGHAT, CDR2 FQNNGV. With V trimmed by 5 bases and J by 0 bases, 12 bases remained unmatched. The CDR3 coding sequence is TGTGCCAGCAGCCCCCCGGCCGGGACTAGCGAGAACCAAGAGACCCAGTACTTC. Protein: CASSPPAGTSENQETQYF.

This clone was seen many times. V usage is TRBV7-6 and J usage is TRBJ2-1, with 9 bases fitting TRBD2. The CDR3 has 16 amino acids. CDR1 is SGHVS and CDR2 is FNYEAQ in the germline V gene. J lost 6 bases, V lost 0 bases, and 6 bases had no gene match. This chain's CDR3 is CASSLAALAGPNEQFF. The CDR3 DNA follows: TGTGCCAGCAGCTTAGCGGCCCTAGCGGGGCCCAATGAGCAGTTCTTC.

This chain uses TRBV5-4 with TRBJ2-6; D remains unclear. The CDR3 covers 17 residues. Germline CDR1 is SGHNT and CDR2 is YYREEE (reference sequence). Between the trimmed V and J ends, which lost 1 base and 3 bases, there was a span of 14 bases. The chain's CDR3 is CASSLLSQAGGANVLTF. Here the CDR3 DNA reads TGTGCCAGCAGCTTGCTTAGTCAAGCTGGTGGGGCCAACGTCCTGACTTTC.

The V gene is TRBV6-5, the J gene TRBJ2-7; 7 bases are a match to TRBD1. This CDR3 contains 12 residues. Germline trimming cut 6 bases from V and 5 bases from J; bases unmatched to any gene: 4. Germline V CDR1 and CDR2: MNHEY, SVGAGI. The CDR3 DNA reads as TGTGCCAGCAGAAAGGGACAGCACGAGCAGTACTTC. Its protein product is CASRKGQHEQYF.

This clone was picked up a small number of times. The V and J genes are TRBV25-1 and TRBJ2-7, with 10 bases that match TRBD2. Germline values: CDR1 MGHDK, CDR2 SYGVNS. This CDR3 has 17 amino acids. V was pared by 6 bases and J by 7 bases, with 18 bases of the junction left unmatched. DNA for the CDR3: TGTGCCAGCAGCCCAAGCCCCCCTAGCGGGGGTGTAGGAGAGCAGTACTTC. Protein product: CASSPSPPSGGVGEQYF.

This chain uses TRBV10-3 with TRBJ1-1; D is possibly TRBD1 (5 bases). This CDR3 is 14 amino acids long. CDR1 is ENHRY, CDR2 SYGVKD, per germline. Trimming took 1 base from V and 1 from J, leaving 7 bases between them. CDR3 residues: CAISEYQGNTEAFF. Here the CDR3 DNA reads TGTGCCATCAGTGAGTACCAGGGGAACACTGAAGCTTTCTTT.

The J gene is TRBJ1-1, the V gene TRBV14, with TRBD1 matching over 7 bases. Looked up from germline, CDR1 is SGHDN and CDR2 is FVKESK. V shed 2 bases and J 4 bases; nucleotides not matched to a gene: 4. This CDR3 comprises 14 residues. The CDR3 DNA follows: TGTGCCAGCAGCCAAAGACAGGGCCTCACTGAAGCTTTCTTT. It is translated as CASSQRQGLTEAFF.

The genes are TRBV9 and TRBJ2-7; 7 bases match TRBD1. This CDR3 is built from 14 residues. CDR1 is SGDLS and CDR2 is YYNGEE in the germline V gene. V was pared by 0 bases and J by 4 bases, with 4 bases of the junction left unmatched. The CDR3: CASSVGGTDYEQYF. The CDR3 DNA reads as TGTGCCAGCAGCGTAGGGGGGACAGATTACGAGCAGTACTTC. Combining the CDR3 with reference TRBV9 and TRBJ2-7 gives the whole variable domain DSGVTQTPKHLITATGQRVTLRCSPRSGDLSVYWYQQSLDQGLQFLIQYYNGEERAKGNILERFSAQQFPDLHSELNLSSLELGDSALYFCASSVGGTDYEQYFGPGTRLTVT.

This chain joins TRBV7-8 and TRBJ2-3; 8 nucleotides match TRBD2. The germline V gene encodes CDR1 SGHVS and CDR2 FQNEAQ. Germline trimming cut 1 base from V and 2 bases from J; bases unmatched to any gene: 2. The CDR3 totals 15 residues. CDR3 nucleotides: TGTGCCAGCAGCTTAGTCGGACTAGCCACAGATACGCAGTATTTT. Translating gives CASSLVGLATDTQYF.

In its sample, this clone was seen a few times. This chain joins TRBV7-6 and TRBJ1-3; D perhaps matches TRBD1 (6 bases). This CDR3 has 14 residues. Germline-derived CDR1 and CDR2 are SGHVS and FNYEAQ. The germline V and J ends were trimmed by 3 bases and 4 bases, with 10 bases remaining between them. CDR3 protein: CASSLGGLGNTIYF. CDR3 DNA: TGTGCCAGCAGCTTGGGGGGGCTGGGAAACACCATATATTTT.

In its sample, this clone was seen a few times. The chain has TRBV11-1 and TRBJ1-4; the D gene is possibly TRBD1 (5 bases). This CDR3 spans 13 amino acids. The V end was cut by 6 bases, the J end by 5 bases, with 10 bases between. CDR1 is SGHAT and CDR2 is FQDESV in the germline V gene (reference sequence). CDR3 nucleotide sequence: TGTGCCAGCAGTCGGGCAGGGAATGAAAAACTGTTTTTT. Residues: CASSRAGNEKLFF.

The CDR3 sequence is CASSLDNGVASPLHF. The CDR3 DNA reads as TGTGCCAGCAGCTTAGACAACGGGGTCGCTTCACCCCTCCACTTT. This chain joins TRBV7-9 and TRBJ1-6; unclear D gene. Trimming took off 1 base at V and 9 bases at J, with 13 bases between the two ends. The CDR3 is made up of 15 amino acids. Germline V gene sequence: CDR1 SEHNR, CDR2 FQNEAQ (reference sequence).

This clone was counted between two and nine times. The chain carries TRBV29-1 and TRBJ2-5; 12 positions agree with TRBD2. This CDR3 region has 15 residues. Trimming at V came to 4 bases and at J to 5 bases, leaving 8 bases not matched to a gene. Per germline, CDR1 SQVTM and CDR2 ANQGSEA. The CDR3 DNA follows: TGCAGCGTTGGGGGACTAGCGGGTTACGGGGAGACCCAGTACTTC. Encoded protein: CSVGGLAGYGETQYF.

This clone has a handful of counts. One junction end does not reproduce the germline sequence, and a read error may be involved. The chain uses TRBV5-1 and TRBJ2-3; D may be TRBD2 (5 bases). CDR3 length: 14 residues. From germline, CDR1 is SGHRS and CDR2 YFSETQ. This chain's CDR3 is CASSLSLASDTQYF. CDR3 sequence (DNA): TGTGCCAGCAGCTTGTCGCTAGCCAGCGATACGCAGTATTTT. The full variable domain, completed using reference TRBV5-1 and TRBJ2-3, is KAGVTQTPRYLIKTRGQQVTLSCSPISGHRSVSWYQQTPGQGLQFLFEYFSETQRNKGNFPGRFSGRQFSNSRSEMNVSTLELGDSALYLCASSLSLASDTQYFGPGTRLTVL.